The clone carrying this TCR beta chain was detected only a few times. Its specificity is unknown. The CDR3 covers 15 residues. The V gene end was trimmed by 6 bases and the J gene end by 4 bases; junction bases not matched to a gene: 8. This record comes from a study of T cell repertoires in cytomegalovirus infection. Across the study: Recently described HLA-C-restricted plus well-studied HLA-B-restricted CMV epitopes were used. Public signatures in TCR beta pointed to CMV infection and matching HLA type.

Broader study findings: HLA-C-restricted CMV-specific TCR beta clonotypes were dominant in the ex vivo response. Public TCR beta family frequency separated CMV-and-HLA carriers, including in an independent cohort.

TCRdb fed the reads into MiXCR, producing one record per CDR3 protein. The sample carries roughly 920,000 distinct CDR3 sequences, approximately 31% recorded once. This sequence originates from a human donor in good health (CMV status not recorded). Some clones in this sample may be carry-over from other donors' samples. The material sequenced was cultured CD8+ T cells from PBMCs, taken from culture after CMV antigen stimulation. This chain uses TRBV12-3 or TRBV12-4 with TRBJ2-2, with TRBD1 identical over 7 bases. CDR3 amino acids: CASSLPQGFTGELFF. The DNA of the CDR3 is TGTGCCAGCAGCCTGCCACAGGGGTTCACCGGGGAGCTGTTTTTT.